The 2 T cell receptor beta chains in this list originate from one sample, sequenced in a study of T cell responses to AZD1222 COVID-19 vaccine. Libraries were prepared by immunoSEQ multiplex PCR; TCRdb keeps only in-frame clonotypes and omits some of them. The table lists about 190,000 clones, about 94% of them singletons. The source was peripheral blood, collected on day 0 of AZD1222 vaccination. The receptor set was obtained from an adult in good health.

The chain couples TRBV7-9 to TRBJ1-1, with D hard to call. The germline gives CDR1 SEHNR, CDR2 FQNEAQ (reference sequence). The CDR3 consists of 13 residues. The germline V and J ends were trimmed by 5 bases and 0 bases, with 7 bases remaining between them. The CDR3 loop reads CASSPKVNTEAFF. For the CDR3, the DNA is TGTGCCAGCAGCCCAAAGGTGAACACTGAAGCTTTCTTT.

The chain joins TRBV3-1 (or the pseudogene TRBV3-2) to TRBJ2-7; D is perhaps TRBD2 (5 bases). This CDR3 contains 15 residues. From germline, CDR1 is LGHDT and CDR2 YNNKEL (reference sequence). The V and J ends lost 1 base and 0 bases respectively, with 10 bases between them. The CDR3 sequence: CASSQVPGSSYEQYF. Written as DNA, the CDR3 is TGTGCCAGCAGCCAAGTACCGGGAAGCTCCTACGAGCAGTACTTC.